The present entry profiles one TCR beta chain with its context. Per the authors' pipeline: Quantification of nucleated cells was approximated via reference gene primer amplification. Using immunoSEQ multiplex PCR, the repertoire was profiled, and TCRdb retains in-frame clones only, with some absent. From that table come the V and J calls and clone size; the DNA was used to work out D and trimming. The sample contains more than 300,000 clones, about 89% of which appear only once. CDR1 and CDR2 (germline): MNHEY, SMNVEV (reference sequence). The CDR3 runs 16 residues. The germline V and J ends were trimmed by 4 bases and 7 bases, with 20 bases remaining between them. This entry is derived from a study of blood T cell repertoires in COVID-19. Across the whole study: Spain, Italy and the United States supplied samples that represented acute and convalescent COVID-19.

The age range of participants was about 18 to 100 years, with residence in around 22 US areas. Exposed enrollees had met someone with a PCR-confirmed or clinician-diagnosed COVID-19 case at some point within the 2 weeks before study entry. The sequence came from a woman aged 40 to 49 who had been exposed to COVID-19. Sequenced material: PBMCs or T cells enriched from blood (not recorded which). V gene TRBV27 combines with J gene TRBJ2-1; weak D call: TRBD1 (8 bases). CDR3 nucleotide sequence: TGTGCCAGCAGTTCCCAGGGGGCGGGAGCTTGGAATGAGCAGTTCTTC. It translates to CASSSQGAGAWNEQFF.